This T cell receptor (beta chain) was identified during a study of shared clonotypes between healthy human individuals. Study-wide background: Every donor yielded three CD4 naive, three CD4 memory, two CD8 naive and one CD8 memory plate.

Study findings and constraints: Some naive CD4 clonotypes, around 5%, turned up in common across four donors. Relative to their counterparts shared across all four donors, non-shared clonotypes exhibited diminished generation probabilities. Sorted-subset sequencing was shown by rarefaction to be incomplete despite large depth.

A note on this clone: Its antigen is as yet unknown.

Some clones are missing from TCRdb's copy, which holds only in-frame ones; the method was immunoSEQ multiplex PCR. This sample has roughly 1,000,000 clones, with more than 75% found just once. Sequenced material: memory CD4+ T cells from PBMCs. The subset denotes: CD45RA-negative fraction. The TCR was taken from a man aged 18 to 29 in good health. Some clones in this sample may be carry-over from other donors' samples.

The CDR3 loop is CSAAPPGEQYF. In DNA, the CDR3 is TGCAGTGCTGCACCGCCGGGTGAGCAGTACTTC. This sequence joins TRBV20-1 and TRBJ2-7; no clear D gene. The CDR3 extends over 11 amino acids. The ends were cut back, 5 bases at V and 7 bases at J, with 12 bases in the middle. Germline-derived CDR1 and CDR2 are DFQATT and SNEGSKA (reference sequence).